This T cell receptor (beta chain) originates from a study of cytomegalovirus exposure and HLA in healthy donors. Findings and limits, study-wide: Across donors, most TCRs were seen rarely, yet some public ones were widespread. Approximately 160 TCR beta chains were listed as cytomegalovirus-associated. Subsequent analysis revealed that first-cohort TCR clusters tended to co-occur in the approximately 120 validation repertoires.

A word on this clone: Its cognate antigen is unknown.

Profiled with immunoSEQ multiplex PCR; TCRdb holds only in-frame clones, not every one. The table shows about 360,000 clones, with 80% to 90% occurring only once. The CDR3 is 18 amino acids. The donors were in the approximately 120-subject validation cohort, distinct from the roughly 720-subject first cohort. Sequencing was carried out using PBMCs. This receptor was obtained from a woman aged 18-35 years in good health and CMV-seronegative. The chain joins TRBV1 to TRBJ2-2; the D call TRBD2 from the table was never checked on the DNA. TRBV1 is a pseudogene. Written as DNA, the CDR3 is TGCACCAGCAGCCAAGCGACCACCGGGATCTGGTTCACCGGGGAGCTGTTTTTT. This codes for CTSSQATTGIWFTGELFF.